A selection of T cell receptor beta chains follows, all from one sample in a study of early T cells in non-severe SARS-CoV-2 infection. One entry per CDR3 protein results from TCRdb running MiXCR on the 5' RACE reads. The table shows tens of thousands of distinct CDR3 sequences, with 5% to 6% occurring only once. Input material: whole blood. The receptors derive from an adult who was a healthcare worker with PCR-confirmed SARS-CoV-2 infection or an uninfected control (not recorded which). CDR3s include the opening cysteine and the closing phenylalanine or tryptophan. D genes are given only for firm matches. Size tells how often a clone was seen (once, few, many) or the class of an expanded clone, and some rows leave it out.

v_call	j_call	clone_size	d_call	cdr3_nt	cdr3_aa
TRBV5-1	TRBJ2-5	many	NA	TGCGCCAGCAGCTCCGGGACCATGGGGGAGACCCAGTACTTC	CASSSGTMGETQYF
TRBV11-2	TRBJ1-6	many	NA	TGTGCCAGCAGCTTAGATGGACAGACCTATAATTCACCCCTCCACTTT	CASSLDGQTYNSPLHF
TRBV29-1	TRBJ1-1	many	NA	TGCAGCGGTCGGACGGACATGAACACTGAAGCTTTCTTT	CSGRTDMNTEAFF
TRBV7-2	TRBJ2-3	NA	NA	TGTGCCAGCAGCTTAGCCGTTCCCACAGATACGCAGTATTTT	CASSLAVPTDTQYF
TRBV4-1	TRBJ1-2	many	NA	TGCGCCAGCAGCCAAGAGCTAGGCTATGGCTACACCTTC	CASSQELGYGYTF
TRBV7-6	TRBJ2-1	many	TRBD2	TGTGCCAGCAGCTTAGGACTAGCGGATTACAATGAGCAGTTCTTC	CASSLGLADYNEQFF
TRBV2	TRBJ2-5	many	TRBD2	TGTGCCAGCAGTCAGACTAGCGGGGCCGGGACGCCCCAGTACTTC	CASSQTSGAGTPQYF
TRBV27	TRBJ2-1	NA	NA	TGTGCCAGCAGTTTATTGGGACGTTCCTATGAGCAGTTCTTC	CASSLLGRSYEQFF
TRBV12-3/TRBV12-4	TRBJ1-5	many	TRBD1	TGTGCCAGCAGTTTAGGACAGGGGGTGTTACAGCCCCAGCATTTT	CASSLGQGVLQPQHF
TRBV28	TRBJ2-1	many	TRBD2	TGTGCCAGCAGCGCCCCTTCTAGCGGGATTTCCTACAATGAGCAGTTCTTC	CASSAPSSGISYNEQFF
TRBV10-3	TRBJ1-6	many	NA	TGTGCCATCAGTGAGGGTACCAGCTATAATTCACCCCTCCACTTT	CAISEGTSYNSPLHF
TRBV7-2	TRBJ2-4	many	TRBD2	TGTGCCAGCAGCTTAAGACCGGCGCTAGCGGGAGGAGGCAAAAACATTCAGTACTTC	CASSLRPALAGGGKNIQYF
TRBV19	TRBJ1-6	many	NA	TGTGCCAGTAGGGCGGACACGGGACCCCTCCACTTT	CASRADTGPLHF
TRBV3-1	TRBJ1-5	few	NA	TGTGCCAGCAGCCAAGATAGGACTCAGCCCCAGCATTTT	CASSQDRTQPQHF
TRBV3-1	TRBJ2-5	NA	NA	TGTGCCAGCAGCCAGAAGGGGGCCCAGTACTTC	CASSQKGAQYF